The 21 T cell receptor beta chains in this list originate from one sample, sequenced in a study of T cell responses to AZD1222 COVID-19 vaccine. The assay was immunoSEQ multiplex PCR, and TCRdb's table has in-frame clones only and misses some. Of tens of thousands of clones listed, approximately 88% are singletons. The sample here was peripheral blood, taken 28 days after the second dose of the MenACWY control vaccine. The receptors shown here come from an adult who received the MenACWY meningococcal vaccine as a control.

This CDR3 is CASSQASGANTGELFF. The CDR3 DNA sequence: TGCGCCAGCAGCCAAGCCTCAGGGGCCAACACCGGGGAGCTGTTTTTT. V and J are TRBV4-1 and TRBJ2-2, with D tentatively TRBD1 (6 bases). V lost 1 base to trimming and J lost 2 bases, with 11 bases between them. Germline V gene sequence: CDR1 MGHRA, CDR2 YSYEKL. There are 16 residues in the CDR3.

This clone has just a few counts. The chain uses TRBV7-3 and TRBJ1-6; 8 bases match TRBD1. Germline V lookup: CDR1 SGHTA, CDR2 FQGTGA. This CDR3 comprises 14 residues. V was clipped by 4 bases and J by 10 bases; unmatched bases: 6. This chain's CDR3 is CASSSTGAGSPLHF. The DNA of the CDR3 is TGTGCCAGCAGCTCGACAGGGGCCGGGTCACCCCTCCACTTT.

This clone was recorded only once. The rearrangement links TRBV15 to TRBJ1-2; tentative D call: TRBD1 (6 bases). V lost 0 bases and J lost 7, with 18 bases in between. This CDR3 region has 16 residues. CDR1 is LNHNV, CDR2 YYDKDF, per germline (reference sequence). CDR3 loop: CATSRDLADRGLGYTF. The CDR3 DNA follows: TGTGCCACCAGCAGAGACTTAGCGGACAGAGGCCTTGGCTACACCTTC.

The rearrangement uses TRBV19 and TRBJ1-1; D unresolved. The V end lost 3 bases, the J end lost 1 base, and 12 bases lay between the germline ends. Germline CDR1 is LNHDA and CDR2 is SQIVND (reference sequence). CDR3 length: 15 residues. The CDR3 DNA is TGTGCCAGTAGTATCGGTTGGGTTGCGAACACTGAAGCTTTCTTT. Its protein product is CASSIGWVANTEAFF.

The chain uses TRBV11-2 and TRBJ1-6; weak D call: TRBD1 (5 bases). Trimming cost V 8 bases and J 14 bases, with 16 bases left between them. The length of the CDR3 is 12 residues. Germline V gene data show CDR1 as SGHAT and CDR2 as FQNNGV. The CDR3 DNA sequence: TGTGCCAGCGGGACGGCGTCCCAGACCCTCCACTTT. Translation gives CASGTASQTLHF.

The CDR3 protein is CASSKEGREKTNQPQHF. DNA for the CDR3: TGTGCCAGCAGCAAAGAAGGTAGAGAAAAAACCAATCAGCCCCAGCATTTT. This sequence joins TRBV21-1 and TRBJ1-5. TRBV21-1 is a pseudogene. The CDR3 is 17 residues long.

The V and J genes are TRBV7-2 and TRBJ2-1; a weak D match, TRBD2 (7 bases). CDR3 length: 15 residues. Per the germline V gene, CDR1 is SGHTA and CDR2 is FQGNSA. Trimming took 0 bases from V and 4 from J, leaving 10 bases between them. This CDR3 is CASSLAGGPYNEQFF. The CDR3 DNA reads as TGTGCCAGCAGCTTAGCGGGGGGGCCTTACAATGAGCAGTTCTTC. Full variable domain (missing parts from reference TRBV7-2 and TRBJ2-1): GAGVSQSPSNKVTEKGKDVELRCDPISGHTALYWYRQSLGQGLEFLIYFQGNSAPDKSGLPSDRFSAERTGGSVSTLTIQRTQQEDSAVYLCASSLAGGPYNEQFFGPGTRLTVL.

The chain employs TRBV18 and TRBJ1-4; 7 positions agree with TRBD1. This CDR3 has 16 amino acids. J was trimmed by 4 bases and V by 4 bases; bases with no gene match: 9. Germline V lookup: CDR1 KGHSH, CDR2 LQKENI. The DNA for the CDR3 is TGTGCCAGCTCACTCGGACAGGCTGGGAGTAATGAAAAACTGTTTTTT. Residues: CASSLGQAGSNEKLFF.

The chain recombines TRBV5-1 with TRBJ2-5; D is unresolved. The CDR3 consists of 15 residues. Trimming took off 3 bases at V and 4 bases at J, with 16 bases between the two ends. Germline V CDR1 and CDR2: SGHRS, YFSETQ. The CDR3 here is CASSSRPGSRETQYF. CDR3 DNA: TGCGCCAGCAGCTCCAGACCAGGCAGCCGAGAGACCCAGTACTTC.

The chain couples TRBV13 to TRBJ2-5; D is undetermined. Germline V gives CDR1 PRHDT, CDR2 FYEKMQ (reference sequence). The CDR3 is 13 residues long. Trimming cost V 2 bases and J 5 bases, with 9 bases left between them. CDR3: CASSLYGAETQYF. In DNA, the CDR3 is TGTGCCAGCAGCTTATACGGCGCGGAGACCCAGTACTTC.

V gene TRBV6-5 combines with J gene TRBJ1-3; D remains unclear. The CDR3 runs 15 residues. Germline CDR1 is MNHEY and CDR2 is SVGAGI. V was pared by 2 bases and J by 2 bases, with 10 bases between. The CDR3 sequence is CASSYRAGTGNTIYF. In nucleotides, the CDR3 is TGTGCCAGCAGTTACAGGGCAGGCACTGGAAACACCATATATTTT.

This chain links TRBV9 with TRBJ1-1; D uncertain. V lost 4 bases and J 1 base, leaving 14 bases between the germline ends. CDR1 and CDR2 (germline): SGDLS, YYNGEE. This CDR3 is built from 15 residues. CDR3 region: CASSLRTDRNTEAFF. For the CDR3, the DNA is TGTGCCAGCAGCCTGCGGACGGATAGGAACACTGAAGCTTTCTTT.

The genes are TRBV11-2 and TRBJ1-1; no firm D call. The CDR3 contains 14 residues. Germline values: CDR1 SGHAT, CDR2 FQNNGV. V lost 2 bases to trimming and J lost 8 bases, with 15 bases between them. CDR3 coding DNA: TGTGCCAGCAGCTTAAATCGGGCCGGGAGCGAAGCTTTCTTT. Its translation: CASSLNRAGSEAFF.

The V and J genes are TRBV7-2 and TRBJ1-6, with 7 bases lining up with TRBD1. This CDR3 spans 15 amino acids. V lost 5 bases, J lost 7 bases, and 8 bases stayed unmatched. In germline, CDR1 is SGHTA, CDR2 FQGNSA. The CDR3 sequence is CASSTVTGTNSPLHF. The CDR3 DNA sequence: TGTGCCAGCAGCACCGTGACAGGGACGAATTCACCCCTCCACTTT.

V gene TRBV3-1 (or the pseudogene TRBV3-2) combines with J gene TRBJ2-2; 7 bases map to TRBD1. The CDR3 contains 14 residues. J lost 7 bases, V lost 1 base, and 3 bases had no gene match. Germline lookup yields CDR1 LGHDT and CDR2 YNNKEL (reference sequence). The CDR3 reads CASSQVQGYGELFF. Here the CDR3 DNA reads TGTGCCAGCAGCCAAGTACAGGGGTACGGGGAGCTGTTTTTT.

The V gene is TRBV4-3, the J gene TRBJ1-1, with 9 bases lining up with TRBD1. V lost 0 bases and J lost 2; bases outside the gene matches: 7. This CDR3 has 17 residues. Germline V CDR1 and CDR2: LGHNA, YSLEER. CDR3 sequence: CASSQDRLGQGNTEAFF. The CDR3 coding sequence is TGCGCCAGCAGCCAAGATCGGTTGGGACAGGGAAACACTGAAGCTTTCTTT.

The rearrangement links TRBV28 to TRBJ2-6; 11 bases match TRBD1. J lost 2 bases, V lost 4 bases, and 7 bases had no gene match. The CDR3 extends over 18 amino acids. Germline CDR1 reads MDHEN; CDR2 reads SYDVKM. The CDR3 DNA reads TGTGCCAGCAGTTCTTGGACAGGGGGCGTGACTGGGGCCAACGTCCTGACTTTC. Translating it yields CASSSWTGGVTGANVLTF.

This clone has more than one count but fewer than ten. This chain links TRBV12-5 with TRBJ2-5; D gene unclear. Germline V gene data show CDR1 as LGHNT and CDR2 as FRNRAP. The CDR3 length is 14 residues. V was cut by 1 base and J by 5 bases, with 11 bases left in between. The CDR3, as DNA: TGTGCTAGTGGTTTGGCCTCGCCGGTGGAGACCCAGTACTTC. It codes for CASGLASPVETQYF. Based on the CDR3 plus reference TRBV12-5 and TRBJ2-5, the full variable domain is DARVTQTPRHKVTEMGQEVTMRCQPILGHNTVFWYRQTMMQGLELLAYFRNRAPLDDSGMPKDRFSAEMPDATLATLKIQPSEPRDSAVYFCASGLASPVETQYFGPGTRLLVL.

This sequence joins TRBV18 and TRBJ1-1; no clear D. V shed 0 bases and J shed 3 bases, with 8 bases lying between them. Germline CDR1 is KGHSH and CDR2 is LQKENI. The CDR3 spans 14 residues. The CDR3 DNA follows: TGTGCCAGCTCACCACCGTGGGGTTACACTGAAGCTTTCTTT. This encodes CASSPPWGYTEAFF.

The rearrangement joins TRBV10-1 to TRBJ2-1; D is uncertain. The CDR3 has 14 residues. Per germline, CDR1 WNHNN and CDR2 SYGVQD (reference sequence). Trimming removed 4 bases from V and 3 bases from J, with 10 bases in between. Here the CDR3 DNA reads TGCGCCAGCAGTGGGAAGGTGGGCTACAATGAGCAGTTCTTC. Residues: CASSGKVGYNEQFF.

The chain links TRBV30 to TRBJ1-1; D call uncertain. V dropped 2 bases and J dropped 0 bases, with 1 base sitting between them. The CDR3 length is 11 residues. Germline V CDR1 and CDR2: GTSNPN, SVGIG (reference sequence). The CDR3 DNA is TGTGCCTGGAGTATGAACACTGAAGCTTTCTTT. Translation: CAWSMNTEAFF.